Shown below are 28 T cell receptor beta chains from a single sample sequenced in a study of cytomegalovirus exposure and HLA in healthy donors. 13 Jbeta primers and 60 Vbeta primers were used for the PCR. Assay used: immunoSEQ multiplex PCR; TCRdb lists only in-frame clones, some missing. Of 170,000 or so clones listed, around 82% are singletons. The sequenced sample consisted of PBMCs. Source of these receptors: a man aged 55-75 years in good health and CMV-seronegative.

The V gene is TRBV4-3, the J gene TRBJ2-3; TRBD2 might be the D (6 bases). Trimming left V 2 bases short and J 2 bases short, with 14 bases between. Germline V gene lookup returns CDR1 LGHNA and CDR2 YSLEER. This CDR3 is 16 amino acids long. CDR3 amino acids: CASSQLVAGSTDTQYF. DNA for the CDR3: TGCGCCAGCAGCCAATTAGTGGCGGGGTCCACAGATACGCAGTATTTT.

V is TRBV19 and J is TRBJ2-7; 7 bases are shared with TRBD1. Looked up from germline, CDR1 is LNHDA and CDR2 is SQIVND (reference sequence). The junction had 6 bases not matched to a gene; V was cut back by 4 bases and J by 3 bases. The CDR3 has 14 amino acids. CDR3 sequence: CASSTTGTDYEQYF. DNA of the CDR3: TGTGCCAGTAGTACCACCGGGACAGACTACGAGCAGTACTTC.

The sample holds a few counts of this clone. V usage is TRBV7-3 and J usage is TRBJ2-3; 15 nucleotides agree with TRBD2. The CDR3 contains 16 residues. The junction had 3 bases not matched to a gene; V was cut back by 4 bases and J by 4 bases. Germline loops: CDR1 SGHTA, CDR2 FQGTGA. CDR3 nucleotides: TGTGCCAGCAGCTCAGGACTAGCGGGAGGGTCAGATACGCAGTATTTT. Protein sequence: CASSSGLAGGSDTQYF.

The gene calls are TRBV29-1 and TRBJ1-3; TRBD1 matches 12 bases. Germline V gene lookup returns CDR1 SQVTM and CDR2 ANQGSEA. The CDR3 extends over 12 amino acids. The junction had 0 bases not matched to a gene; V was cut back by 6 bases and J by 6 bases. DNA for the CDR3: TGCAGCGTGGGACAGGGGGCAAACACCATATATTTT. Its protein product is CSVGQGANTIYF.

The chain links TRBV5-1 to TRBJ2-7; TRBD1 agrees at 10 bases. The germline V gene has CDR1 SGHRS and CDR2 YFSETQ. V shed 0 bases and J 3 bases; nucleotides not matched to a gene: 3. This CDR3 has 15 amino acids. The CDR3 nucleotides read TGCGCCAGCAGCTTGGGGACAGGGGGTGTCTACGAGCAGTACTTC. Translated: CASSLGTGGVYEQYF.

The chain employs TRBV28 and TRBJ1-2; no firm D call. This CDR3 contains 15 residues. CDR1 and CDR2 (germline): MDHEN, SYDVKM. V lost 6 bases to trimming and J lost 1 base, with 15 bases between them. The CDR3 DNA sequence: TGTGCCAGCAGCCAAAGCGGCAGCCTTAACTATGGCTACACCTTC. This sequence encodes CASSQSGSLNYGYTF.

This clone was observed once. The V call is TRBV27, the J call TRBJ1-1; a weak D match, TRBD1 (5 bases). Germline CDR1 and CDR2: MNHEY and SMNVEV (reference sequence). Between the trimmed V and J ends, which lost 0 bases and 5 bases, there was a span of 10 bases. The CDR3 is 14 amino acids. The CDR3 nucleotides read TGTGCCAGCAGTTTATCGACGGGGGTTACTGAAGCTTTCTTT. Translation gives CASSLSTGVTEAFF.

CDR3 sequence (DNA): TGTGCCAGCAGCTTGGATTTTAGCTCCTACAATGAGCAGTTCTTC. It yields the protein CASSLDFSSYNEQFF. The chain couples TRBV5-4 to TRBJ2-1; D gene unclear. There are 15 residues in the CDR3. Germline CDR1 is SGHNT and CDR2 is YYREEE (reference sequence). V lost 0 bases and J lost 0, with 7 bases in between.

This sequence joins TRBV6-5 and TRBJ2-5, with TRBD2 matching 8 bases. The J call may not be correct, given that the DNA end is closer to TRBJ2-7. The CDR3 contains 13 residues. Germline V gene sequence: CDR1 MNHEY, CDR2 SVGAGI. CDR3 nucleotide sequence: TGTGCCAGTTCAAGGACTAGCCTTTACGAGCAGTACTTC. Encoded protein: CASSRTSLYEQYF.

The rearrangement joins TRBV27 to TRBJ1-2; 8 bases are a match to TRBD1. The CDR3 runs 13 residues. Germline assignment: CDR1 MNHEY and CDR2 SMNVEV (reference sequence). Germline trimming cut 8 bases from V and 8 bases from J; bases unmatched to any gene: 10. CDR3 region: CASLGQGSMGYTF. The CDR3 region has the DNA TGTGCCAGCCTCGGACAGGGCTCTATGGGCTACACCTTC.

V is TRBV19 and J is TRBJ2-1; TRBD2 matches at 10 bases. The germline CDR1 and CDR2 sequences are LNHDA and SQIVND (reference sequence). The V and J ends lost 5 bases and 6 bases, in that order; junction bases with no gene match: 10. The CDR3 loop spans 16 amino acids. CDR3 sequence: CASSRLAGEYRNEQFF. The CDR3 DNA reads as TGTGCCAGTAGTCGTCTAGCGGGAGAATACCGCAATGAGCAGTTCTTC.

This chain links TRBV19 with TRBJ1-2, with 11 bases fitting TRBD1. The CDR3 loop spans 15 amino acids. After removal of 5 bases from V and 6 bases from J, the junction contained 8 bases not matched to a gene. Germline V CDR1 and CDR2: LNHDA, SQIVND (reference sequence). The CDR3 bases are TGTGCCAGTAGTCCGAGGACAGGGGGCAGGGATGGCTACACCTTC. Translation: CASSPRTGGRDGYTF.

This chain's CDR3 is CASSLVGTGATTTNEKLFF. DNA of the CDR3: TGCGCCAGCAGCTTGGTCGGGACAGGGGCGACCACAACTAATGAAAAACTGTTTTTT. This rearrangement joins TRBV5-1 to TRBJ1-4, with 10 bases aligning to TRBD1. Per germline, CDR1 SGHRS and CDR2 YFSETQ. The CDR3 length is 19 residues. V dropped 0 bases and J dropped 0; count of bases not matched to a gene: 8.

This chain joins TRBV5-6 and TRBJ2-5; possibly TRBD2 for D (5 bases). The DNA end lines up better with TRBJ2-7; the J call may be wrong. The CDR3 loop spans 16 amino acids. Germline CDR1 and CDR2: SGHDT and YYEEEE. The CDR3: CASSPGTGITSYEQYF. CDR3 nucleotides: TGTGCCAGCAGCCCAGGTACGGGGATCACCTCCTACGAGCAGTACTTC.

This clone was picked up one time. The rearrangement uses TRBV6-6 and TRBJ2-7, with D possibly being TRBD2 (6 bases). Trimming pared 7 bases from V and 0 bases from J, leaving 16 bases between. Germline V gives CDR1 MNHNY, CDR2 SVGAGI (reference sequence). The CDR3 loop spans 15 amino acids. The CDR3 DNA reads as TGTGCCAGCACTTCCACGATCGGGGGCTCCTACGAGCAGTACTTC. Translation gives CASTSTIGGSYEQYF.

Comments on this clone: Within the sample, other DNA sequences also encode this same CDR3. The gene calls are TRBV30 and TRBJ2-3; 7 bases line up with TRBD2. V lost 4 bases and J lost 3; bases outside the gene matches: 13. The CDR3 runs 16 residues. Germline V lookup: CDR1 GTSNPN, CDR2 SVGIG (reference sequence). This CDR3 is CAWTPSGIRITDTQYF. Here the CDR3 DNA reads TGTGCCTGGACGCCTAGCGGAATAAGGATTACAGATACGCAGTATTTT.

This clone showed up just once. The rearrangement uses TRBV9 and TRBJ1-3; TRBD1 aligns across 7 bases. The length of the CDR3 is 15 residues. Per the germline V gene, CDR1 is SGDLS and CDR2 is YYNGEE. Trimming at V came to 0 bases and at J to 8 bases, leaving 8 bases not matched to a gene. CDR3 sequence reads: CASSVGRTGLHTIYF. As DNA, the CDR3 is TGTGCCAGCAGCGTAGGCCGGACAGGTCTACACACCATATATTTT.

The CDR3 sequence: CASSAGGPPYEQYF. CDR3 nucleotide sequence: TGTGCCAGCAGTGCAGGGGGTCCCCCCTACGAGCAGTACTTC. The rearrangement joins TRBV2 to TRBJ2-7; 7 nucleotides match TRBD1. Germline assignment: CDR1 SNHLY and CDR2 FYNNEI. The CDR3 is 14 residues long. J was trimmed by 2 bases and V by 4 bases; bases with no gene match: 5.

The chain employs TRBV2 and TRBJ2-7, with D tentatively TRBD2 (7 bases). The CDR3 runs to 13 residues. V dropped 8 bases and J dropped 1 base, with 12 bases sitting between them. Germline-derived CDR1 and CDR2 are SNHLY and FYNNEI. This CDR3 reads CASGGGWSYEQYF. The CDR3 nucleotides read TGTGCCAGCGGGGGGGGCTGGTCCTACGAGCAGTACTTC.

The rearrangement joins TRBV5-1 to TRBJ1-1; D gene unclear. With 0 bases removed from V and 1 base from J, the gap between germline ends came to 7 bases. The CDR3 is made up of 14 amino acids. Germline V gene sequence: CDR1 SGHRS, CDR2 YFSETQ. The CDR3: CASSLGHQNTEAFF. The CDR3 coding sequence is TGCGCCAGCAGCTTGGGACACCAGAACACTGAAGCTTTCTTT.

The chain has TRBV29-1 and TRBJ2-1, with no clear D. The CDR3 extends over 12 amino acids. Trimming removed 7 bases from V and 0 bases from J, with 7 bases in between. In germline, CDR1 is SQVTM, CDR2 ANQGSEA. The DNA for the CDR3 is TGCAGCGGAGACTTCTCCTACAATGAGCAGTTCTTC. Its translation: CSGDFSYNEQFF.

This clone was observed a handful of times. The V and J genes are TRBV7-9 and TRBJ1-4, with D tentatively TRBD1 (5 bases). With 1 base removed from V and 3 bases from J, the gap between germline ends came to 9 bases. The CDR3 runs 15 residues. CDR1 is SEHNR, CDR2 FQNEAQ, per germline (reference sequence). In DNA form, the CDR3 reads TGTGCCAGCAGCTTAGATTCAGGGCCTAATGAAAAACTGTTTTTT. Its translation: CASSLDSGPNEKLFF. Variable domain in full (rest from reference TRBV7-9 and TRBJ1-4): DTGVSQNPRHKITKRGQNVTFRCDPISEHNRLYWYRQTLGQGPEFLTYFQNEAQLEKSRLLSDRFSAERPKGSFSTLEIQRTEQGDSAMYLCASSLDSGPNEKLFFGSGTQLSVL.

This clone was picked up many times. This sequence joins TRBV6-4 and TRBJ2-3; D is possibly TRBD2 (6 bases). CDR3 length equals 15 residues. Germline loops: CDR1 MRHNA, CDR2 SNTAGT. V lost 4 bases and J lost 3, with 14 bases in between. The CDR3 DNA reads as TGTGCCAGCAGTGCCGGGAGCTCGCAGACAGATACGCAGTATTTT. Protein sequence: CASSAGSSQTDTQYF.

This clone came up a few times. This chain connects TRBV7-6 to TRBJ2-1; 9 bases align to TRBD2. The CDR3 runs to 17 residues. Germline V gene data show CDR1 as SGHVS and CDR2 as FNYEAQ. Losses at the gene ends were 1 base for V and 8 bases for J; bases not matched to a gene: 12. The chain's CDR3 is CASSLGGGGGAGDEQFF. CDR3 nucleotide sequence: TGTGCCAGCAGCTTAGGAGGAGGCGGGGGGGCCGGGGATGAGCAGTTCTTC.

This rearrangement joins TRBV7-9 to TRBJ1-3, with 7 bases fitting TRBD1. Germline trimming cut 0 bases from V and 0 bases from J; bases unmatched to any gene: 2. The CDR3 sequence is 16 residues long. Germline CDR1 and CDR2: SEHNR and FQNEAQ (reference sequence). CDR3: CASSLATGASGNTIYF. The CDR3 region has the DNA TGTGCCAGCAGCTTAGCCACAGGGGCCTCTGGAAACACCATATATTTT. Full variable domain (rest looked up from reference TRBV7-9 and TRBJ1-3): DTGVSQNPRHKITKRGQNVTFRCDPISEHNRLYWYRQTLGQGPEFLTYFQNEAQLEKSRLLSDRFSAERPKGSFSTLEIQRTEQGDSAMYLCASSLATGASGNTIYFGEGSWLTVV.

V and J are TRBV29-1 and TRBJ2-7, with D possibly TRBD2 on 5 matching bases. The CDR3 contains 16 residues. V lost 3 bases, J lost 0 bases, and 18 bases lay in between. Germline V gene sequence: CDR1 SQVTM, CDR2 ANQGSEA. CDR3: CSVDRRGWSGSYEQYF. CDR3 DNA: TGCAGCGTTGACCGCCGAGGGTGGTCTGGCTCCTACGAGCAGTACTTC.

The chain couples TRBV28 to TRBJ2-3, with unresolved D. Trimming took 5 bases from V and 0 from J, leaving 6 bases between them. The CDR3 covers 13 residues. Germline CDR1 reads MDHEN; CDR2 reads SYDVKM. The CDR3 spells CASSPTSTDTQYF. The DNA of the CDR3 is TGTGCCAGCAGTCCAACTAGCACAGATACGCAGTATTTT.

V gene TRBV29-1 combines with J gene TRBJ2-1, with TRBD1 identical over 8 bases. Looked up from germline, CDR1 is SQVTM and CDR2 is ANQGSEA. Trimming at V came to 5 bases and at J to 8 bases, leaving 8 bases not matched to a gene. This CDR3 has 13 residues. CDR3 amino acids: CSVPGTGSDEQFF. CDR3 DNA sequence: TGCAGCGTTCCCGGGACAGGCTCGGATGAGCAGTTCTTC.